This T cell receptor beta chain was captured by sequencing in a study of blood T cell repertoires in COVID-19. V lost 3 bases and J 7 bases, leaving 12 bases between the germline ends. Germline CDR1 MDHEN, CDR2 SYDVKM. The CDR3 contains 14 residues. Some clones are missing from TCRdb's copy, which holds only in-frame ones; the method was immunoSEQ multiplex PCR. The sample shows almost 250,000 clones, around 84% of them seen only once. The cohort comprised adults aged roughly 18 to 95 years residing in 20 to 30 US areas. The recovered donors of Cohort 3 showed two negative PCRs, clearance, or symptom resolution. In this sample, this clone turned up a few times.

Sequenced material: PBMCs or T cells enriched from blood (not recorded which). The clonotype originates from a woman between 45 and 60 years old who had recovered from COVID-19. V gene TRBV28 combines with J gene TRBJ1-4; D remains ambiguous. The CDR3 region is CASSFGGPGEKLFF. The CDR3 bases are TGTGCCAGCAGTTTTGGCGGGCCCGGTGAAAAACTGTTTTTT.